Sequencing of this T cell receptor (beta chain) was carried out in a study of Ad26.COV2.S vaccination and SARS-CoV-2 variants. The treatment: over 15 received Ad26.COV2.S at low or high dose, single or two shots; roughly five received placebo; per-sample allocation not given. On day 63 after the first injection, vaccine and placebo recipients gave samples. Sequencing used immunoSEQ multiplex PCR; TCRdb keeps in-frame clones, though not all of them. The sample records roughly 500,000 clones, around 88% being singletons. Notes on the study in general: TCR breadth and depth estimates may have understated total T cell responses.

Remarks on this clone: Its antigen is unidentified.

V was cut by 8 bases and J by 11 bases, with 12 bases left in between. There are 10 residues in the CDR3. From germline, CDR1 is MDHEN and CDR2 SYDVKM. The source is a person aged 18 to 59 who received the Ad26.COV2.S COVID-19 vaccine or a placebo. This chain joins TRBV28 and TRBJ1-1; D unresolved. The sequencing here drew on peripheral blood, taken in a trial of Ad26.COV2.S vaccine versus placebo. The DNA for the CDR3 is TGTGCCAGCCTCAGCCAGAAGGCTTTCTTT. It translates to CASLSQKAFF.